What follows is one T cell receptor beta chain and its context. Deletions cut 6 bases from V and 6 bases from J, with 9 bases between. The CDR3 is 12 residues long. The germline V gene encodes CDR1 LNHDA and CDR2 SQIVND (reference sequence). This sample stems from a study of blood T cell repertoires in COVID-19. Study at large: Acute-phase and convalescent COVID-19 samples originated in the United States, Italy and Spain. PBMCs, B-cell-depleted T cells, or T cells were the source of the cDNA or gDNA that made up the material.

How the authors handled the data: From reference gene primer amplification, estimates of nucleated cell counts were derived. Libraries were prepared by immunoSEQ multiplex PCR; TCRdb keeps only in-frame clonotypes and omits some of them. V, J and clone size were drawn from that table, and D and trimming were deduced from the DNA. The table records about 140,000 clones, 80% to 85% of them present only once. The V gene is TRBV19, the J gene TRBJ2-4, with unresolved D. This TCR derives from an elderly woman with acute or convalescent COVID-19. Sequenced: peripheral blood. CDR3 DNA: TGTGCCAGTAGGAGCTGGAGAAACATTCAGTACTTC. Translated: CASRSWRNIQYF.